This is a list of T cell receptor beta chains from one sample in a study of blood T cell repertoires in COVID-19. Profiling relied on immunoSEQ multiplex PCR, and the TCRdb table lists in-frame clones only, not all of them. The sample has fewer than 250,000 clones; approximately 80% are singletons. Sequenced sample: peripheral blood. Every receptor here comes from a man in his sixties with acute or convalescent COVID-19. CDR3s include the opening cysteine and the closing phenylalanine or tryptophan. D genes are given only for firm matches. Some rows mark clone size as missing; the rest say once, few, many or name a class of expanded clone.

V	J	size	D	CDR3	DNA
TRBV7-3	TRBJ1-2	few	TRBD1	CASSRNPGGKDGYTF	TGTGCCAGCAGCCGTAACCCAGGGGGCAAAGATGGCTACACCTTC
TRBV28	TRBJ2-2	.	TRBD2	CASSLGLAVTGELFF	TGTGCCAGCAGCTTGGGACTAGCAGTTACCGGGGAGCTGTTTTTT
TRBV2	TRBJ2-5	.	.	CASSVQTQETQYF	TGTGCCAGCAGTGTACAGACCCAAGAGACCCAGTACTTC
TRBV6-5	TRBJ1-2	once	.	CASSYTGNSQGYTF	TGTGCCAGCAGTTATACCGGGAACAGTCAAGGCTACACCTTC
TRBV7-3	TRBJ2-3	.	TRBD1	CASSLTHRLTGTVTTDTQYF	TGTGCCAGCAGTCTCACCCATAGATTAACCGGGACAGTAACCACAGATACGCAGTATTTT
TRBV18	TRBJ2-3	.	.	CASSPPRAPTDTQYF	TGTGCCAGCTCACCACCGAGGGCTCCCACAGATACGCAGTATTTT
TRBV24-1	TRBJ2-7	.	.	CATSQETYEQYF	TGTGCCACCAGTCAGGAAACCTACGAGCAGTACTTC
TRBV7-2	TRBJ2-7	.	TRBD1	CASSLGGQGHEQYF	TGTGCCAGCAGCTTAGGTGGACAGGGCCACGAGCAGTACTTC
TRBV25-1	TRBJ1-6	.	TRBD1	CASSTRTGFYNSPLHF	TGTGCCAGCAGTACGCGGACAGGGTTCTATAATTCACCCCTCCACTTT
TRBV12-3/TRBV12-4	TRBJ1-2	.	TRBD1	CASSPGQGNGYTF	TGTGCCAGCAGCCCGGGACAGGGGAATGGCTACACCTTC
TRBV4-3	TRBJ2-1	.	TRBD2	CASSRNSGGDFEQFF	TGCGCCAGCAGCCGAAATAGCGGGGGGGATTTTGAGCAGTTCTTC
TRBV6-5	TRBJ1-5	.	TRBD1	CASRPGGSNQPQHF	TGTGCCAGCAGACCAGGGGGTAGCAATCAGCCCCAGCATTTT
TRBV19	TRBJ2-7	few	TRBD2	CASSIDPASGRTRYF	TGTGCCAGTAGTATAGATCCGGCTAGCGGGAGGACGAGGTACTTC
TRBV5-4	TRBJ1-1	.	TRBD1	CASSSGQGLGAFF	TGTGCCAGCAGCTCGGGACAGGGTCTGGGCGCTTTCTTT
TRBV4-1	TRBJ1-1	few	TRBD1	CASSQGQGAAGEAFF	TGCGCCAGCAGCCAAGGACAGGGGGCGGCGGGTGAAGCTTTCTTT
TRBV20-1	TRBJ2-7	.	.	CSASKRSVTYEQYF	TGCAGTGCTAGTAAGCGGTCCGTCACCTACGAGCAGTACTTC
TRBV4-1	TRBJ2-7	.	.	CASSQDGSTGFYEQYF	TGCGCCAGCAGCCAAGATGGGAGTACGGGATTCTACGAGCAGTACTTC
TRBV4-2	TRBJ1-2	.	TRBD1	CASSQWGQSYTF	TGTGCCAGCAGCCAGTGGGGACAGTCCTACACCTTC
TRBV6-2/TRBV6-3	TRBJ1-1	.	TRBD1	CASSRAGGTTEAFF	TGTGCCAGCAGTCGGGCAGGGGGGACCACTGAAGCTTTCTTT
TRBV19	TRBJ2-7	.	TRBD2	CASSTSSGSYEQYF	TGTGCCAGTAGTACCTCTAGCGGGAGTTACGAGCAGTACTTC
TRBV6-1	TRBJ1-3	once	.	CASSAPGGDLPGNTIYF	TGTGCCAGCAGTGCCCCTGGGGGGGACTTGCCTGGAAACACCATATATTTT
TRBV5-1	TRBJ2-7	.	.	CASSLAQHYEQYF	TGCGCCAGCAGCTTAGCACAGCACTACGAGCAGTACTTC
TRBV7-2	TRBJ1-2	.	.	CASSLGPGKSGYTF	TGTGCCAGCAGCTTAGGTCCAGGGAAGAGCGGCTACACCTTC
TRBV2	TRBJ1-5	.	.	CASSAESQPQHF	TGTGCCAGCAGTGCGGAGTCTCAGCCCCAGCATTTT
TRBV7-9	TRBJ1-6	.	.	CASSFQPGRGNSPLHF	TGTGCCAGCAGCTTCCAACCGGGTAGGGGGAATTCACCCCTCCACTTT
TRBV7-9	TRBJ1-2	.	TRBD1	CASSLETGTNGYTF	TGTGCCAGCAGCTTAGAGACAGGGACCAATGGCTACACCTTC
TRBV10-3	TRBJ1-2	.	TRBD1	CAISATTTGQGPYGYTF	TGTGCCATCAGTGCAACCACTACGGGACAGGGACCCTATGGCTACACCTTC
TRBV10-2	TRBJ1-1	.	.	CASFSGTEAFF	TGCGCCAGCTTCAGCGGCACTGAAGCTTTCTTT
TRBV4-2	TRBJ2-7	few	TRBD2	CASSQLAGQYEQYF	TGTGCCAGCAGCCAGCTAGCGGGGCAGTACGAGCAGTACTTC
TRBV10-2	TRBJ1-5	.	.	CASSETQGYQPQHF	TGCGCCAGCAGTGAAACACAGGGTTACCAGCCCCAGCATTTT
TRBV12-3/TRBV12-4	TRBJ1-2	.	.	CASSSETNYGYTF	TGTGCCAGCAGCTCGGAGACTAACTATGGCTACACCTTC
TRBV6-5	TRBJ2-5	.	TRBD2	CASREREGLSETQYF	TGTGCCAGCAGGGAGCGGGAGGGCCTTAGCGAGACCCAGTACTTC
TRBV3-1/TRBV3-2	TRBJ2-1	.	TRBD2	CASSPTSGAYNEQFF	TGTGCCAGCAGCCCAACTAGCGGGGCTTACAATGAGCAGTTCTTC
TRBV18	TRBJ1-2	few	.	CASSPSRVIWYGYTF	TGTGCCAGCTCCCCTTCTCGAGTTATTTGGTATGGCTACACCTTC
TRBV4-3	TRBJ1-6	.	.	CASSQVLGDSPLHF	TGCGCCAGCAGCCAAGTCTTGGGAGATTCACCCCTCCACTTT
TRBV30	TRBJ2-2	.	TRBD2	CAWTGGGRTGELFF	TGTGCCTGGACTGGGGGAGGGCGGACCGGGGAGCTGTTTTTT
TRBV9	TRBJ1-4	.	.	CASSLQGGTANEKLFF	TGTGCCAGCAGCCTACAGGGAGGGACGGCTAATGAAAAACTGTTTTTT
TRBV7-2	TRBJ2-2	.	TRBD2	CASSFGTSGGALTGELFF	TGTGCCAGCAGCTTCGGGACTAGCGGGGGGGCTCTCACCGGGGAGCTGTTTTTT
TRBV19	TRBJ1-3	.	.	CASRSDHSGNTIYF	TGTGCCAGTAGGAGCGACCACTCTGGAAACACCATATATTTT
TRBV7-9	TRBJ1-1	.	TRBD1	CAIQRGQGPFGNTEAFF	TGTGCCATCCAGCGGGGACAGGGACCTTTTGGGAACACTGAAGCTTTCTTT
TRBV11-2	TRBJ1-4	.	TRBD1	CASSFGQGARSNEKLFF	TGTGCCAGCAGCTTCGGACAGGGGGCGCGCTCTAATGAAAAACTGTTTTTT
TRBV7-9	TRBJ1-1	.	.	CASSYRDLGTEAFF	TGTGCCAGCAGTTACAGGGATTTGGGCACTGAAGCTTTCTTT
TRBV30	TRBJ1-1	.	TRBD1	CAWDRGRDTEAFF	TGTGCCTGGGACAGGGGGCGAGACACTGAAGCTTTCTTT
TRBV4-3	TRBJ1-1	once	.	CASSQGTANTEAFF	TGCGCCAGCAGCCAAGGGACAGCGAACACTGAAGCTTTCTTT